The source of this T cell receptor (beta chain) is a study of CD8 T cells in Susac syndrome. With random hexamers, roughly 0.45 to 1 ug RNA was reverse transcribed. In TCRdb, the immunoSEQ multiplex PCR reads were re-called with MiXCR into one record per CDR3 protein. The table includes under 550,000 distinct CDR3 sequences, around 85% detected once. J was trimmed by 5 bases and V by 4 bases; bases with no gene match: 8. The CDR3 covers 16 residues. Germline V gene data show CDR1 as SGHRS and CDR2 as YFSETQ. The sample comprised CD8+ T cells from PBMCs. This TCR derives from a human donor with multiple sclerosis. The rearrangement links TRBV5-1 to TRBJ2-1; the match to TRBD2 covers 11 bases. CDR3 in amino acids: CASSKGLADIDNEQFF. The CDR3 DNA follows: TGCGCCAGCAGCAAGGGACTAGCGGATATAGACAATGAGCAGTTCTTC.